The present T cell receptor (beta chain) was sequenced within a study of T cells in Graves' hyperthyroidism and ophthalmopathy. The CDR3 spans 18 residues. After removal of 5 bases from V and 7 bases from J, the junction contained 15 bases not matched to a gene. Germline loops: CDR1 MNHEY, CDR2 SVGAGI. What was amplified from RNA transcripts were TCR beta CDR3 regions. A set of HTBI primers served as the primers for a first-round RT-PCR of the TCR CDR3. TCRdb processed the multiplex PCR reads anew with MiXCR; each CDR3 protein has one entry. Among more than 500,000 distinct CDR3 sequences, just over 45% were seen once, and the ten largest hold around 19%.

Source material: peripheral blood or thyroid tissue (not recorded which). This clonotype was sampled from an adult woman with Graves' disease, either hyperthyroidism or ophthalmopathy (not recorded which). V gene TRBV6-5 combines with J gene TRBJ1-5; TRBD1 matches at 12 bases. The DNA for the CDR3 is TGTGCCAGCAGTCCCGGGAAGGGACAGGGGGCTTCCAAACAGCCCCAGCATTTT. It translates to CASSPGKGQGASKQPQHF.